Below are 24 T cell receptor beta chains sequenced from a single sample in a study of T cell repertoires in cytomegalovirus infection. TCRdb called the reads again in MiXCR, with one record for every CDR3 protein. In the table there are fewer than 300,000 distinct CDR3 sequences, 25% of which are singletons. Sequences were obtained from PBMCs. These receptors all come from a human donor in good health (CMV status not recorded). Some clones in this sample may be carry-over from other donors' samples.

V usage is TRBV29-1 and J usage is TRBJ1-1; D is uncertain. Germline CDR1 and CDR2: SQVTM and ANQGSEA. This CDR3 contains 14 residues. V was pared by 7 bases and J by 1 base, with 16 bases between. Here the CDR3 reads CSACHTDANTEAFF. The CDR3 DNA is TGCAGCGCCTGCCACACGGACGCGAACACTGAAGCTTTCTTT.

The table lists this clonotype with a few counts. The chain couples TRBV11-2 to TRBJ1-5, with a weak D call TRBD1 (5 bases). V dropped 0 bases and J dropped 7 bases, with 10 bases sitting between them. Per the germline V gene, CDR1 is SGHAT and CDR2 is FQNNGV. This CDR3 is built from 14 residues. The CDR3 sequence is CASSLERGGQPQHF. The DNA for the CDR3 is TGTGCCAGCAGCTTAGAGCGGGGCGGGCAGCCCCAGCATTTT.

This clonotype has at least ten counts. V and J are TRBV7-9 and TRBJ2-7, with 8 bases matching TRBD1. V shed 11 bases, J shed 2 bases, and the junction held 23 bases outside the gene matches. The CDR3 spans 18 residues. CDR1 SEHNR and CDR2 FQNEAQ come from the germline V gene (reference sequence). The chain's CDR3 is CASVRTGQGNRQTYEQYF. In nucleotides, the CDR3 is TGTGCCTCCGTACGGACAGGGCAAGGGAATAGGCAAACCTACGAGCAGTACTTC.

The chain joins TRBV6-2 or TRBV6-3 to TRBJ2-7, with D perhaps being TRBD1 or TRBD2 (5 bases each). The ends were cut back, 8 bases at V and 0 bases at J, with 20 bases in the middle. This CDR3 has 16 amino acids. CDR1 and CDR2 (germline): MNHEY, SVGEGT. CDR3 sequence reads: CASGGGVRLSSYEQYF. The CDR3 DNA reads TGTGCCAGCGGTGGGGGTGTGCGTCTTAGCTCCTACGAGCAGTACTTC.

This chain connects TRBV19 to TRBJ1-1; D remains unclear. CDR3 length equals 15 residues. From germline, CDR1 is LNHDA and CDR2 SQIVND (reference sequence). V lost 0 bases and J lost 7, with 15 bases in between. DNA of the CDR3: TGTGCCAGTAGTATAGAAGGCGTCCTCCATGGTGAAGCTTTCTTT. This sequence encodes CASSIEGVLHGEAFF.

The CDR3, as DNA: TGTGCCACCGGTGGTGCCGGTAGCCAGCCCCAGCATTTT. This translates into CATGGAGSQPQHF. The rearrangement uses TRBV24-1 and TRBJ1-5, with D uncertain. The CDR3 extends over 13 amino acids. V lost 9 bases and J lost 7, with 15 bases in between. The germline gives CDR1 KGHDR, CDR2 SFDVKD.

The V gene is TRBV29-1, the J gene TRBJ2-7; D not certain. Germline lookup yields CDR1 SQVTM and CDR2 ANQGSEA. Trimming took 7 bases from V and 1 from J, leaving 5 bases between them. The CDR3 sequence is 10 residues long. CDR3 in DNA: TGCAGCGGTGGGTCCTACGAGCAGTACTTC. Amino acids: CSGGSYEQYF.

This clonotype has a single count. The V gene is TRBV2, the J gene TRBJ2-1; tentative D call: TRBD1 (6 bases). The germline gives CDR1 SNHLY, CDR2 FYNNEI. The CDR3 is 16 amino acids. Trimming removed 1 base at V and 3 bases at J, with 13 bases between. The CDR3 loop reads CASSEGQGHIYNEQFF. DNA for the CDR3: TGTGCCAGCAGTGAAGGGCAGGGGCACATCTACAATGAGCAGTTCTTC.

This clonotype has ten or more counts. This sequence joins TRBV7-2 and TRBJ1-5; D is uncertain. V gave up 5 bases and J gave up 1 base, with 9 bases separating them. CDR3 length: 14 amino acids. The germline CDR1 and CDR2 sequences are SGHTA and FQGNSA. CDR3 loop: CASSPGPSNQPQHF. The CDR3, as DNA: TGTGCCAGCAGCCCCGGTCCGAGCAATCAGCCCCAGCATTTT. The variable domain in full, completed from reference TRBV7-2 and TRBJ1-5, reads GAGVSQSPSNKVTEKGKDVELRCDPISGHTALYWYRQSLGQGLEFLIYFQGNSAPDKSGLPSDRFSAERTGGSVSTLTIQRTQQEDSAVYLCASSPGPSNQPQHFGDGTRLSIL.

This clonotype was seen many times. V gene TRBV7-2 combines with J gene TRBJ2-4; unclear D gene. Trimming removed 4 bases from V and 3 bases from J, with 13 bases in between. Germline-derived CDR1 and CDR2 are SGHTA and FQGNSA. This CDR3 region has 15 residues. The chain's CDR3 is CASSYLGLVKNIQYF. The CDR3 region has the DNA TGTGCCAGCAGCTATCTGGGGTTGGTCAAAAACATTCAGTACTTC.

This clonotype was seen ten or more times. V usage is TRBV4-1 and J usage is TRBJ2-2; D may be TRBD1 (5 bases). The germline gives CDR1 MGHRA, CDR2 YSYEKL. This CDR3 comprises 15 residues. V dropped 0 bases and J dropped 6 bases, with 11 bases sitting between them. The CDR3 sequence: CASSQEDSRPGELFF. The CDR3 coding sequence is TGCGCCAGCAGCCAAGAAGACAGTCGCCCCGGGGAGCTGTTTTTT.

Remarks on this clonotype: This may be a read error: a much more frequent sequence differs by one nucleotide. The chain carries TRBV7-2 and TRBJ1-1; 9 bases align to TRBD1. Germline trimming cut 5 bases from V and 9 bases from J; bases unmatched to any gene: 7. The CDR3 runs to 13 residues. The germline V gene encodes CDR1 SGHTA and CDR2 FQGNSA. The CDR3 sequence is CASSPGQGTKAFF. The DNA of the CDR3 is TGTGCCAGCAGCCCTGGACAGGGGACTAAAGCTTTCTTT.

This clonotype came up a few times. The chain uses TRBV4-1 and TRBJ1-6; D perhaps matches TRBD1 (5 bases). This CDR3 has 14 amino acids. Germline assignment: CDR1 MGHRA and CDR2 YSYEKL. V lost 3 bases and J 9 bases, leaving 12 bases between the germline ends. DNA of the CDR3: TGCGCCAGCAGCCAGGGGACCCTGAGTTCACCCCTCCACTTT. Its protein is CASSQGTLSSPLHF.

The rearrangement uses TRBV29-1 and TRBJ2-4; 11 bases are shared with TRBD1. CDR1 is SQVTM, CDR2 ANQGSEA, per germline. The CDR3 extends over 14 amino acids. V was clipped by 2 bases and J by 9 bases; unmatched bases: 6. The CDR3 loop is CSVEIGTGGGIQYF. The CDR3 coding sequence is TGCAGCGTTGAAATCGGGACAGGGGGTGGCATTCAGTACTTC.

The chain carries TRBV5-4 and TRBJ2-3; D gene uncertain. The V and J ends lost 5 bases and 0 bases respectively, with 13 bases between them. The CDR3 runs to 15 residues. Germline CDR1 reads SGHNT; CDR2 reads YYREEE (reference sequence). The CDR3 region is CASRPVAESTDTQYF. CDR3 coding DNA: TGTGCCAGCAGACCCGTGGCAGAGAGCACAGATACGCAGTATTTT.

This chain connects TRBV29-1 to TRBJ1-1; the D is unclear. Trimming pared 5 bases from V and 2 bases from J, leaving 9 bases between. Per the germline V gene, CDR1 is SQVTM and CDR2 is ANQGSEA. The length of the CDR3 is 12 residues. CDR3 region: CSVWNTNTEAFF. The CDR3 DNA sequence: TGCAGCGTTTGGAATACAAACACTGAAGCTTTCTTT.

The chain is built from TRBV6-6 and TRBJ2-1; tentatively, D is TRBD1 or TRBD2 (5 bases each). The germline CDR1 and CDR2 sequences are MNHNY and SVGAGI (reference sequence). The CDR3 covers 16 residues. Trimming cost V 4 bases and J 6 bases, with 19 bases left between them. CDR3: CASSFPGRGRLNEQFF. The CDR3 DNA reads as TGTGCCAGCAGTTTTCCGGGACGCGGGCGTCTCAATGAGCAGTTCTTC.

The genes are TRBV25-1 and TRBJ1-2, with a weak D call TRBD1 (6 bases). Trimming pared 5 bases from V and 6 bases from J, leaving 13 bases between. Germline V CDR1 and CDR2: MGHDK, SYGVNS. The CDR3 loop spans 13 amino acids. CDR3 residues: CASSRGGANGYTF. The CDR3 region has the DNA TGTGCCAGCAGTCGAGGGGGGGCGAATGGCTACACCTTC.

The chain recombines TRBV28 with TRBJ2-7; D gene ambiguous. The CDR3 covers 14 residues. Per the germline V gene, CDR1 is MDHEN and CDR2 is SYDVKM. V was clipped by 5 bases and J by 0 bases, with 11 bases between them. The CDR3 nucleotides read TGTGCCAGCAGTAAAAAAAGGGTCTCCTACGAGCAGTACTTC. This translates into CASSKKRVSYEQYF.

The chain has TRBV19 and TRBJ2-5, with 8 bases identical to TRBD1. J lost 5 bases, V lost 3 bases, and 14 bases had no gene match. Germline V CDR1 and CDR2: LNHDA, SQIVND (reference sequence). This CDR3 is 17 amino acids long. CDR3 DNA: TGTGCCAGTAGTATCGGTATCGACAGGGGCCGGTGGGAGACCCAGTACTTC. This gives the protein CASSIGIDRGRWETQYF.

The genes are TRBV18 and TRBJ2-2; TRBD2 is a possible D gene (5 bases). The CDR3 covers 14 residues. The V and J ends lost 3 bases and 4 bases respectively, with 9 bases between them. The germline V gene has CDR1 KGHSH and CDR2 LQKENI. Written as DNA, the CDR3 is TGTGCCAGCTCACCCAGCGGTCCCACCGGGGAGCTGTTTTTT. Its translation: CASSPSGPTGELFF.

The chain joins TRBV6-6 to TRBJ2-7; weak D call: TRBD1 (6 bases). Germline CDR1 is MNHNY and CDR2 is SVGAGI (reference sequence). V lost 8 bases and J 10 bases, leaving 18 bases between the germline ends. The CDR3 sequence is 12 residues long. CDR3 nucleotide sequence: TGTGCCAGCCAGGACAGCATGAATTCACAGTACTTC. Translating it yields CASQDSMNSQYF.

The J gene is TRBJ1-2, the V gene TRBV7-4, with TRBD1 matching over 7 bases. Germline CDR1 SGHVT, CDR2 SQSDAQ. Trimming removed 4 bases from V and 5 bases from J; junction bases left unmatched: 4. This CDR3 spans 13 amino acids. CDR3 DNA sequence: TGTGCCAGCAGCTGGGGGACAGATTATGGCTACACCTTC. Amino acid sequence: CASSWGTDYGYTF.

The sample holds a few counts of this clonotype. The chain couples TRBV9 to TRBJ2-1, with 10 bases matching TRBD2. Trimming took 6 bases from V and 7 from J; bases not matched to a gene: 7. Germline assignment: CDR1 SGDLS and CDR2 YYNGEE. This CDR3 comprises 14 residues. CDR3 amino acids: CASNLAGEMNEQFF. CDR3 nucleotides: TGTGCCAGCAACCTAGCGGGAGAGATGAATGAGCAGTTCTTC.